The 29 T cell receptor beta chains in this list originate from one sample, sequenced in a study of cytomegalovirus exposure and HLA in healthy donors. The PCR ran on 60 Vbeta and 13 Jbeta primers. The assay was immunoSEQ multiplex PCR, and TCRdb's table has in-frame clones only and misses some. The table includes about 93,000 clones, roughly 72% detected once. Source material: PBMCs. The receptors were sampled from a man aged 25-45 years in good health and CMV-seronegative.

There are a few counts of this clone. The J gene is TRBJ2-3, the V gene TRBV9; no definite D call. V dropped 6 bases and J dropped 1 base, with 9 bases sitting between them. The CDR3 is 13 amino acids. The germline CDR1 and CDR2 sequences are SGDLS and YYNGEE. CDR3 coding DNA: TGTGCCAGCAACCGGGTTGGCACAGATACGCAGTATTTT. This codes for CASNRVGTDTQYF.

This sequence joins TRBV9 and TRBJ2-7; 9 bases align to TRBD1. V dropped 4 bases and J dropped 3; count of bases not matched to a gene: 8. CDR1 is SGDLS and CDR2 is YYNGEE in the germline V gene. There are 15 residues in the CDR3. The CDR3 sequence: CASSPWDRVSYEQYF. CDR3 DNA sequence: TGTGCCAGCAGCCCCTGGGACAGGGTGAGCTACGAGCAGTACTTC.

The J gene is TRBJ2-3, the V gene TRBV2, with 8 bases lining up with TRBD2. J lost 4 bases, V lost 7 bases, and 16 bases had no gene match. CDR3 length: 17 amino acids. Germline loops: CDR1 SNHLY, CDR2 FYNNEI. CDR3 protein: CASKFNPRGAGADTQYF. DNA for the CDR3: TGTGCCAGCAAGTTTAACCCGCGGGGGGCCGGGGCAGATACGCAGTATTTT.

This chain uses TRBV6-5 with TRBJ1-1, with D tentatively TRBD1 (5 bases). Between the trimmed V and J ends, which lost 7 bases and 1 base, there was a span of 13 bases. The CDR3 totals 14 residues. CDR1 MNHEY and CDR2 SVGAGI come from the germline V gene. CDR3 in amino acids: CASTLDMKNTEAFF. In nucleotides, the CDR3 is TGTGCCAGCACTTTGGACATGAAGAACACTGAAGCTTTCTTT.

This chain joins TRBV19 and TRBJ2-1; D may be TRBD1 (5 bases). This CDR3 has 15 residues. V was cut by 5 bases and J by 0 bases, with 11 bases left in between. Per the germline V gene, CDR1 is LNHDA and CDR2 is SQIVND (reference sequence). The CDR3 DNA is TGTGCCAGTAGTGCACAGGTAAGCTCCTACAATGAGCAGTTCTTC. It is translated as CASSAQVSSYNEQFF.

The chain recombines TRBV9 with TRBJ2-3; 13 nucleotides align to TRBD2. The CDR3 consists of 16 residues. CDR1 and CDR2 (germline): SGDLS, YYNGEE. The J segment lost 3 bases and the V segment lost 2 bases, leaving 3 bases of the junction unmatched. CDR3 coding DNA: TGTGCCAGCAGCGTGACTAGCGGGAGGTCGACAGATACGCAGTATTTT. As protein: CASSVTSGRSTDTQYF.

This chain joins TRBV7-8 and TRBJ2-3, with D tentatively TRBD2 (6 bases). The CDR3 has 15 amino acids. Germline values: CDR1 SGHVS, CDR2 FQNEAQ. The V end lost 0 bases, the J end lost 4 bases, and 11 bases lay between the germline ends. The CDR3 here is CASSLASPGADTQYF. Written as DNA, the CDR3 is TGTGCCAGCAGCTTAGCTAGCCCGGGGGCAGATACGCAGTATTTT. Supplemented by reference TRBV7-8 and TRBJ2-3, the full variable domain reads GAGVSQSPRYKVAKRGQDVALRCDPISGHVSLFWYQQALGQGPEFLTYFQNEAQLDKSGLPSDRFFAERPEGSVSTLKIQRTQQEDSAVYLCASSLASPGADTQYFGPGTRLTVL.

This chain connects TRBV2 to TRBJ2-1; D might be TRBD1 (6 bases). V was clipped by 6 bases and J by 4 bases, with 16 bases between them. The germline CDR1 and CDR2 sequences are SNHLY and FYNNEI. The CDR3 loop spans 15 amino acids. CDR3: CASRPEQGRYNEQFF. CDR3 DNA: TGTGCCAGCAGACCTGAACAGGGAAGGTACAATGAGCAGTTCTTC.

In its sample, this clone was seen a few times. The genes are TRBV2 and TRBJ1-6, with TRBD1 matching over 8 bases. The CDR3 has 13 residues. Per germline, CDR1 SNHLY and CDR2 FYNNEI. V lost 7 bases, J lost 7 bases, and 3 bases stayed unmatched. In DNA, the CDR3 is TGTGCCAGCACGGACAGGGCCAATTCACCCCTCCACTTT. The encoded protein is CASTDRANSPLHF.

This chain uses TRBV5-1 with TRBJ2-2; 12 bases are a match to TRBD2. J lost 5 bases, V lost 4 bases, and 6 bases had no gene match. CDR1 and CDR2 (germline): SGHRS, YFSETQ. The CDR3 loop spans 16 amino acids. CDR3 sequence (DNA): TGCGCCAGCAGCATACCTAGCGGGAGGGGTACCGGGGAGCTGTTTTTT. Translation: CASSIPSGRGTGELFF.

This sequence joins TRBV29-1 and TRBJ2-2; a possible D gene is TRBD2 (6 bases). The CDR3 has 14 amino acids. V lost 5 bases and J 5 bases, leaving 15 bases between the germline ends. Germline loops: CDR1 SQVTM, CDR2 ANQGSEA. CDR3 nucleotide sequence: TGCAGCGTTAGCGGCGGGGTGGGGACCGGGGAGCTGTTTTTT. This translates into CSVSGGVGTGELFF.

The chain recombines TRBV19 with TRBJ1-2; no definite D call. V was trimmed by 5 bases and J by 5 bases, leaving 12 bases between them. The germline gives CDR1 LNHDA, CDR2 SQIVND (reference sequence). This CDR3 has 13 amino acids. CDR3 residues: CASSPRTSYGYTF. CDR3 sequence (DNA): TGTGCCAGTAGTCCCAGGACTTCTTATGGCTACACCTTC.

The chain carries TRBV5-1 and TRBJ1-2, with D perhaps TRBD1 (5 bases). The V gene's germline CDR1 is SGHRS and CDR2 YFSETQ. Deletions cut 4 bases from V and 4 bases from J, with 14 bases between. There are 14 residues in the CDR3. DNA for the CDR3: TGCGCCAGCAGCCAACCGGGACTGCCCTATGGCTACACCTTC. Protein sequence: CASSQPGLPYGYTF.

This chain links TRBV19 with TRBJ2-4; no definite D call. Trimming removed 11 bases from V and 0 bases from J, with 14 bases in between. This CDR3 has 14 amino acids. The V gene's germline CDR1 is LNHDA and CDR2 SQIVND (reference sequence). The chain's CDR3 is CAALADLAKNIQYF. The CDR3 DNA reads TGTGCCGCCCTCGCAGATTTAGCCAAAAACATTCAGTACTTC. The full variable domain, completed using reference TRBV19 and TRBJ2-4, is DGGITQSPKYLFRKEGQNVTLSCEQNLNHDAMYWYRQDPGQGLRLIYYSQIVNDFQKGDIAEGYSVSREKKESFPLTVTSAQKNPTAFYLCAALADLAKNIQYFGAGTRLSVL.

The chain is built from TRBV19 and TRBJ1-2; 11 positions agree with TRBD1. The CDR3 is made up of 15 amino acids. Germline V gene sequence: CDR1 LNHDA, CDR2 SQIVND (reference sequence). V gave up 3 bases and J gave up 3 bases; unmatched junction bases: 3. The CDR3 sequence: CASSMMGQGDYGYTF. CDR3 DNA: TGTGCCAGTAGTATGATGGGACAGGGGGACTATGGCTACACCTTC. The whole variable domain, remainder taken from reference TRBV19 and TRBJ1-2, is DGGITQSPKYLFRKEGQNVTLSCEQNLNHDAMYWYRQDPGQGLRLIYYSQIVNDFQKGDIAEGYSVSREKKESFPLTVTSAQKNPTAFYLCASSMMGQGDYGYTFGSGTRLTVV.

The rearrangement links TRBV7-2 to TRBJ1-5; D remains unclear. Germline V gene sequence: CDR1 SGHTA, CDR2 FQGNSA. V was clipped by 0 bases and J by 0 bases, with 9 bases between them. The CDR3 has 16 amino acids. CDR3 coding DNA: TGTGCCAGCAGCTTAGCGGGCCGGGATAGCAATCAGCCCCAGCATTTT. Translated: CASSLAGRDSNQPQHF.

The rearrangement links TRBV7-8 to TRBJ2-1, with 10 bases aligning to TRBD2. CDR1 is SGHVS, CDR2 FQNEAQ, per germline. The V and J ends lost 5 bases and 8 bases, in that order; junction bases with no gene match: 15. This CDR3 has 17 residues. This chain's CDR3 is CASSPTRASGGAHEQFF. CDR3 coding DNA: TGTGCCAGCAGCCCGACGAGGGCCAGCGGGGGGGCACATGAGCAGTTCTTC.

This chain connects TRBV13 to TRBJ1-1; D gene uncertain. The CDR3 length is 12 residues. Germline values: CDR1 PRHDT, CDR2 FYEKMQ (reference sequence). V lost 0 bases to trimming and J lost 8 bases, with 7 bases between them. DNA for the CDR3: TGTGCCAGCAGCTTAGGGGGCAGAGAAGCTTTCTTT. Its protein is CASSLGGREAFF. Together with reference TRBV13 and TRBJ1-1, the CDR3 gives the full variable domain: AAGVIQSPRHLIKEKRETATLKCYPIPRHDTVYWYQQGPGQDPQFLISFYEKMQSDKGSIPDRFSAQQFSDYHSELNMSSLELGDSALYFCASSLGGREAFFGQGTRLTVV.

The CDR3 sequence: CASSPWTGGNYGYTF. The DNA of the CDR3 is TGCGCCAGCAGCCCCTGGACAGGGGGTAACTATGGCTACACCTTC. J is TRBJ1-2 and V is TRBV5-1; 10 nucleotides align to TRBD1. The CDR3 extends over 15 amino acids. J gave up 1 base and V 4 bases, and 4 bases lay outside the gene matches. Germline assignment: CDR1 SGHRS and CDR2 YFSETQ.

The CDR3 region is CASSIGYDRGMVTEAFF. The CDR3 bases are TGTGCCAGTAGTATTGGGTACGACAGGGGTATGGTTACTGAAGCTTTCTTT. The gene calls are TRBV19 and TRBJ1-1; TRBD1 matches 8 bases. Germline CDR1 and CDR2: LNHDA and SQIVND (reference sequence). This CDR3 has 17 residues. Trimming removed 3 bases from V and 5 bases from J; junction bases left unmatched: 14.

The chain combines TRBV19 with TRBJ2-1, with 10 bases identical to TRBD2. Per the germline V gene, CDR1 is LNHDA and CDR2 is SQIVND (reference sequence). This CDR3 comprises 18 residues. J lost 4 bases, V lost 5 bases, and 14 bases had no gene match. The CDR3 reads CASSLGLARTVRYNEQFF. CDR3 nucleotide sequence: TGTGCCAGTAGTTTGGGACTAGCGCGCACGGTTAGGTACAATGAGCAGTTCTTC.

V is TRBV9 and J is TRBJ2-7; TRBD2 agrees at 7 bases. From germline, CDR1 is SGDLS and CDR2 YYNGEE. J lost 1 base, V lost 0 bases, and 4 bases had no gene match. This CDR3 comprises 15 residues. CDR3 sequence (DNA): TGTGCCAGCAGCGTAGCCCCTAGCGGATCCTACGAGCAGTACTTC. Translation: CASSVAPSGSYEQYF.

The chain links TRBV9 to TRBJ2-7; D unclear. The CDR3 has 14 residues. The germline CDR1 and CDR2 sequences are SGDLS and YYNGEE. V lost 0 bases and J lost 0, with 7 bases in between. The CDR3 DNA sequence: TGTGCCAGCAGCGTAGCGTCGAGCTCCTACGAGCAGTACTTC. Its translation: CASSVASSSYEQYF.

V and J are TRBV5-1 and TRBJ2-7; 10 bases map to TRBD1. Germline values: CDR1 SGHRS, CDR2 YFSETQ. This CDR3 spans 13 amino acids. V was pared by 4 bases and J by 6 bases, with 4 bases of the junction left unmatched. CDR3 in amino acids: CASSLRDRGEQYF. In DNA, the CDR3 is TGCGCCAGCAGCCTGAGGGACAGGGGCGAGCAGTACTTC.

V usage is TRBV29-1 and J usage is TRBJ2-2; 11 nucleotides match TRBD2. V lost 7 bases to trimming and J lost 4 bases; unmatched junction nucleotides: 8. The CDR3 consists of 15 residues. From germline, CDR1 is SQVTM and CDR2 ANQGSEA. CDR3 region: CSAQLAGALTGELFF. DNA of the CDR3: TGCAGCGCTCAACTAGCGGGGGCCCTCACCGGGGAGCTGTTTTTT.

This rearrangement joins TRBV7-9 to TRBJ1-1, with a possible D match to TRBD1 (6 bases). The CDR3 has 15 amino acids. V lost 2 bases, J lost 6 bases, and 16 bases lay in between. The V gene's germline CDR1 is SEHNR and CDR2 FQNEAQ (reference sequence). Written as DNA, the CDR3 is TGTGCCAGCAGCTTATCAGGGGCGGTGTACGCTGAAGCTTTCTTT. It specifies CASSLSGAVYAEAFF.

V usage is TRBV7-9 and J usage is TRBJ1-4, with TRBD1 matching over 7 bases. The length of the CDR3 is 15 residues. V shed 5 bases and J 8 bases; nucleotides not matched to a gene: 11. The germline CDR1 and CDR2 sequences are SEHNR and FQNEAQ (reference sequence). CDR3 coding DNA: TGTGCCAGCAGCACTGGGGACAGCTACGGGGAAAAACTGTTTTTT. Its translation is CASSTGDSYGEKLFF.

The V gene is TRBV7-9, the J gene TRBJ1-5; 8 bases line up with TRBD1. The germline V gene encodes CDR1 SEHNR and CDR2 FQNEAQ (reference sequence). With V trimmed by 6 bases and J by 5 bases, 3 bases remained unmatched. This CDR3 contains 13 residues. CDR3: CASSLTGDQPQHF. CDR3 in DNA: TGTGCCAGCAGTCTGACAGGGGATCAGCCCCAGCATTTT.

The chain employs TRBV19 and TRBJ1-5; D is possibly TRBD1 (6 bases). The CDR3 covers 15 residues. Trimming stripped 5 bases from V and 1 base from J, with 12 bases between. Germline CDR1 is LNHDA and CDR2 is SQIVND (reference sequence). Here the CDR3 reads CASSPTGPSNQPQHF. The CDR3 DNA is TGTGCCAGTAGTCCCACAGGGCCCAGCAATCAGCCCCAGCATTTT. The full variable domain, completed using reference TRBV19 and TRBJ1-5, is DGGITQSPKYLFRKEGQNVTLSCEQNLNHDAMYWYRQDPGQGLRLIYYSQIVNDFQKGDIAEGYSVSREKKESFPLTVTSAQKNPTAFYLCASSPTGPSNQPQHFGDGTRLSIL.